This T cell receptor (beta chain) was found in a study of blood T cell repertoires in COVID-19. Overall study: PBMCs, B-cell-depleted T cells, or T cells were the source of the cDNA or gDNA that made up the material.

Seattle cases were enrolled at active infection and followed longitudinally. This CDR3 contains 16 residues. The germline V gene encodes CDR1 SGHTA and CDR2 FQGNSA. Losses at the gene ends were 2 bases for V and 5 bases for J; bases not matched to a gene: 12. Sequencing used immunoSEQ multiplex PCR; TCRdb keeps in-frame clones, though not all of them. The sample carries fewer than 650,000 clones, 85% to 90% recorded once. The rearrangement links TRBV7-2 to TRBJ2-7, with 7 nucleotides matching TRBD2. The sequence came from a woman in her forties or fifties with COVID-19, enrolled during active disease. Source material: peripheral blood. The CDR3 loop reads CASSLISGASWDEQYF. DNA of the CDR3: TGTGCCAGCAGCTTAATCAGCGGGGCCTCTTGGGACGAGCAGTACTTC.